This T cell receptor beta chain is from a study of blood T cell repertoires in COVID-19. The wider study: Acute-phase and convalescent COVID-19 samples originated in the United States, Italy and Spain. PBMCs, B-cell-depleted T cells, or T cells were the source of the cDNA or gDNA that made up the material.

In the study's own analysis: Amplifying reference gene primers gave estimates of nucleated cell counts. Measured with immunoSEQ multiplex PCR; TCRdb has only the in-frame clones, and not every one. The V and J calls and clone size come from that table; D and trimming were worked out from the DNA. The data show approximately 38,000 clones, with about 90% seen just once and more than 20% held by the top ten. Germline V gene data show CDR1 as SGHNT and CDR2 as YYREEE (reference sequence). V was pared by 0 bases and J by 1 base, with 13 bases between. The CDR3 has 17 amino acids. The sequencing sample was made of peripheral blood. The J gene is TRBJ2-2, the V gene TRBV5-4, with D possibly matching TRBD2 (5 bases). The source is a man between 45 and 60 years old with active or convalescent COVID-19. The CDR3 loop reads CASSLGVRGGNTGELFF. The DNA of the CDR3 is TGTGCCAGCAGCTTGGGTGTCCGCGGAGGGAACACCGGGGAGCTGTTTTTT. The whole variable domain, remainder taken from reference TRBV5-4 and TRBJ2-2, is ETGVTQSPTHLIKTRGQQVTLRCSSQSGHNTVSWYQQALGQGPQFIFQYYREEENGRGNFPPRFSGLQFPNYSSELNVNALELDDSALYLCASSLGVRGGNTGELFFGEGSRLTVL.